These 8 T cell receptor beta chains were all obtained from the same sample, sequenced in a study of OX40 agonist ivuxolimab in advanced cancers. The assay was immunoSEQ multiplex PCR, and TCRdb's table has in-frame clones only and misses some. The sample lists about 100,000 clones, around 87% occurring once. The starting material was CD4+ or CD8+ T cells sorted from blood, obtained in a trial of the OX40 agonist ivuxolimab. These receptors were collected from an adult with an advanced solid tumor such as melanoma, head and neck, liver or kidney cancer.

This sequence joins TRBV19 and TRBJ1-1; 8 bases are a match to TRBD1. V was clipped by 1 base and J by 0 bases; unmatched bases: 7. The CDR3 runs to 17 residues. Germline V gene sequence: CDR1 LNHDA, CDR2 SQIVND (reference sequence). The CDR3 region is CASSIVGTGALNTEAFF. In DNA form, the CDR3 reads TGTGCCAGTAGTATAGTCGGGACAGGCGCATTGAACACTGAAGCTTTCTTT.

The rearrangement links TRBV5-1 to TRBJ2-5, with TRBD2 matching 8 bases. V trimming: 0 bases; J trimming: 0 bases; junction bases outside the gene matches: 13. CDR1 and CDR2 (germline): SGHRS, YFSETQ. The CDR3 covers 19 residues. The CDR3 DNA is TGCGCCAGCAGCTTGGAAGCGACTAGCGTCCAACGGTACCAAGAGACCCAGTACTTC. The encoded protein is CASSLEATSVQRYQETQYF.

This sequence joins TRBV4-2 and TRBJ2-2; unclear D gene. The CDR3 totals 14 residues. Trimming removed 0 bases at V and 4 bases at J, with 6 bases between. The V gene's germline CDR1 is LGHNA and CDR2 YNFKEQ. The CDR3 nucleotides read TGTGCCAGCAGCCAAGATCGATTCACCGGGGAGCTGTTTTTT. Its translation: CASSQDRFTGELFF.

The CDR3 loop is CASSPLRVYEQYF. The CDR3 nucleotides are TGTGCCAGCAGTCCCCTTAGAGTCTACGAGCAGTACTTC. The chain couples TRBV6-5 to TRBJ2-7; D not resolved. Trimming shortened V by 5 bases and J by 3 bases, and 11 bases separated the two germline ends. Germline-derived CDR1 and CDR2 are MNHEY and SVGAGI. The CDR3 length is 13 residues.

The rearrangement links TRBV5-1 to TRBJ1-1, with TRBD1 as a possible D gene (5 bases). CDR1 is SGHRS, CDR2 YFSETQ, per germline. The germline V and J ends were trimmed by 4 bases and 0 bases, with 10 bases remaining between them. This CDR3 region has 14 residues. The CDR3 here is CASSTGLMNTEAFF. CDR3 nucleotides: TGCGCCAGCAGCACGGGACTGATGAACACTGAAGCTTTCTTT.

The rearrangement joins TRBV6-5 to TRBJ2-3; D is unresolved. V dropped 4 bases and J dropped 5 bases, with 4 bases sitting between them. This CDR3 has 11 residues. CDR1 and CDR2 (germline): MNHEY, SVGAGI. CDR3: CASSSLDTQYF. CDR3 sequence (DNA): TGTGCCAGCAGTTCCCTAGATACGCAGTATTTT.

This clone was detected once. The genes are TRBV10-1 and TRBJ2-3, with TRBD2 identical over 10 bases. Germline V gene data show CDR1 as WNHNN and CDR2 as SYGVQD (reference sequence). The CDR3 length is 15 residues. V trimming: 3 bases; J trimming: 4 bases; junction bases outside the gene matches: 4. CDR3 sequence (DNA): TGCGCCAGCAGTGAAAGCGGGGGGGTCCCAGATACGCAGTATTTT. Amino acid sequence: CASSESGGVPDTQYF.

Remarks on this clone: The same CDR3 can be traced to other DNA sequences in this sample. The CDR3 nucleotides are TGCGCCAGCAGCTTGCAGCCCGATACGCAGTATTTT. Protein sequence: CASSLQPDTQYF. The V gene is TRBV5-1, the J gene TRBJ2-3; D not resolved. Germline CDR1 is SGHRS and CDR2 is YFSETQ. Trimming cost V 1 base and J 6 bases, with 6 bases left between them. The CDR3 is 12 residues long.